This T cell receptor beta chain originates from a study of blood T cell repertoires in COVID-19. The table came from immunoSEQ multiplex PCR; TCRdb's copy has only in-frame clones and leaves some out. Here the sample spans fewer than 70,000 clones, 60% to 85% being singletons. The CDR3 covers 17 residues. The germline V gene encodes CDR1 LNHDA and CDR2 SQIVND (reference sequence). J was trimmed by 6 bases and V by 3 bases; bases with no gene match: 8. The sequenced sample consisted of peripheral blood. The TCR was taken from a human donor in a cohort sampled during active COVID-19. The chain links TRBV19 to TRBJ1-6; 10 nucleotides line up with TRBD1. CDR3 sequence reads: CASSILATGGGNSPLHF. For the CDR3, the DNA is TGTGCCAGTAGTATCCTCGCGACAGGGGGCGGTAATTCACCCCTCCACTTT.